Listed below are T cell receptor beta chains from one sample, sequenced in a study of Graves' ophthalmopathy and Graves' hyperthyroidism. Each CDR3 protein is one row after TCRdb ran MiXCR on the multiplex PCR reads. The sample has 400,000 to 450,000 distinct CDR3 sequences, approximately 21% seen once. The sequenced material came from peripheral blood. The receptor source for this set is a woman aged 18-29 years with stable Graves' hyperthyroidism. CDR3s include the opening cysteine and the closing phenylalanine or tryptophan. D genes are given only for firm matches. Size is stated for part of the rows, as once, few or many counts, or as a class when the clone is expanded.

>TRBJ2-5|many|TRBV12-3/TRBV12-4|TRBD2
CASRRTSGGIQETQYF
TGTGCCAGCAGACGGACTAGCGGGGGTATACAAGAGACCCAGTACTTC
>TRBJ2-7|few|TRBV11-1|TRBD2
CASAAGDSYEQYF
TGTGCCAGTGCAGCGGGGGACTCCTACGAGCAGTACTTC
>TRBJ1-1|many|TRBV29-1|TRBD1
CSVEGAMNTEAFF
TGCAGTGTGGAGGGGGCGATGAACACTGAAGCTTTCTTT
>TRBJ2-2|NA|TRBV18|TRBD1
CASSQGTATNTGELFF
TGTGCCAGCTCACAAGGGACAGCTACGAACACCGGGGAGCTGTTTTTT
>TRBJ2-7|many|TRBV20-1|NA
CSARLLGQTYEQYF
TGCAGTGCTAGACTCTTGGGGCAGACCTACGAGCAGTACTTC
>TRBJ2-7|many|TRBV29-1|NA
CSVGGGRIYEQYF
TGCAGCGTTGGGGGGGGGCGAATATACGAGCAGTACTTC
>TRBJ1-1|many|TRBV12-3/TRBV12-4|NA
CASSPGLGSIRVNTEAFF
TGTGCCAGCAGTCCAGGCCTGGGGAGTATAAGAGTGAACACTGAAGCTTTCTTT
>TRBJ1-5|many|TRBV20-1|NA
CSARAENLQPQHF
TGCAGTGCTCGGGCCGAGAACCTTCAGCCCCAGCATTTT
>TRBJ1-2|few|TRBV5-6|NA
CASSLPGGSNYGYTF
TGTGCCAGCAGCTTGCCAGGAGGATCTAACTATGGCTACACCTTC
>TRBJ2-7|NA|TRBV3-1|NA
CASSQDRPSEQYF
TGTGCCAGCAGCCAAGACCGCCCGTCCGAGCAGTACTTC
>TRBJ2-5|many|TRBV10-3|NA
CAISAERRGETQYF
TGTGCCATCAGTGCCGAGCGGAGGGGGGAGACCCAGTACTTC
>TRBJ2-7|many|TRBV7-3|NA
CASSAATGTYEQYF
TGTGCCAGCAGCGCGGCAACAGGGACCTACGAGCAGTACTTC
>TRBJ1-2|many|TRBV6-5|NA
CASAEVHGTYGYTF
TGTGCCAGCGCGGAGGTACATGGCACTTATGGCTACACCTTC
>TRBJ1-2|many|TRBV6-2/TRBV6-3|NA
CASSFKRDYGYTF
TGTGCCAGCAGTTTCAAACGGGACTATGGCTACACCTTC
>TRBJ2-5|NA|TRBV2|NA
CASSEEAHRGETQYF
TGTGCCAGCAGTGAAGAGGCCCACCGAGGGGAGACCCAGTACTTC
>TRBJ2-7|many|TRBV25-1|TRBD1
CASSGGQGYEQYF
TGTGCCAGCAGTGGGGGACAGGGCTACGAGCAGTACTTC
>TRBJ2-3|few|TRBV11-3|TRBD2
CASSSPGTSGNPTDTQYF
TGTGCCAGCAGCTCCCCCGGGACTAGCGGGAACCCCACAGATACGCAGTATTTT
>TRBJ2-7|many|TRBV2|TRBD2
CASSHSGSRSYEQYF
TGTGCCAGCAGTCATAGCGGGAGTCGTTCCTACGAGCAGTACTTC
>TRBJ1-1|many|TRBV7-9|NA
CASSPRGDEAFF
TGTGCCAGCAGCCCCCGAGGGGATGAAGCTTTCTTT
>TRBJ2-2|NA|TRBV13|NA
CASRLGKGELFF
TGTGCCAGCAGGTTGGGGAAAGGGGAGCTGTTTTTT
>TRBJ2-7|many|TRBV13|TRBD2
CASSPGLAASSYEQYF
TGTGCCAGCAGCCCGGGACTAGCGGCGTCCTCCTACGAGCAGTACTTC
>TRBJ2-7|many|TRBV5-1|TRBD2
CASSHESGRGYEQYF
TGCGCCAGCAGCCATGAAAGCGGGAGGGGGTACGAGCAGTACTTC
>TRBJ2-2|many|TRBV2|TRBD2
CASSEYGGVDTGELFF
TGTGCCAGCAGTGAATATGGGGGGGTGGACACCGGGGAGCTGTTTTTT
>TRBJ1-1|many|TRBV6-5|NA
CASSYFQDSTEAFF
TGTGCCAGCAGTTACTTCCAGGACAGCACTGAAGCTTTCTTT
>TRBJ2-5|many|TRBV20-1|NA
CSAPRAGTKETQYF
TGCAGTGCCCCGCGGGCAGGGACGAAAGAGACCCAGTACTTC
>TRBJ2-5|many|TRBV4-1|NA
CASSQVSAYQETQYF
TGCGCCAGCAGCCAAGTGTCCGCGTACCAAGAGACCCAGTACTTC
>TRBJ2-7|many|TRBV7-6|NA
CASSRDVDEQYF
TGTGCCAGCAGCCGGGACGTCGACGAGCAGTACTTC
>TRBJ2-2|NA|TRBV27|TRBD2
CASSLSGGVAPGELFF
TGTGCCAGCAGTCTCAGCGGGGGGGTCGCACCCGGGGAGCTGTTTTTT
>TRBJ1-2|once|TRBV6-2/TRBV6-3|NA
CASSYGLYLYGYTF
TGTGCCAGCAGTTACGGGTTGTACCTCTATGGCTACACCTTC
>TRBJ1-6|many|TRBV9|NA
CASSEEPASPLHF
TGTGCCAGCAGCGAGGAGCCAGCTTCACCCCTCCACTTT
>TRBJ2-5|many|TRBV30|TRBD2
CAWGTSGRSQYF
TGTGCCTGGGGGACTAGCGGGAGGTCCCAGTACTTC
>TRBJ1-2|many|TRBV4-3|NA
CASSRDLVGGTYGYTF
TGCGCCAGCAGCCGAGATTTGGTAGGGGGGACCTATGGCTACACCTTC
>TRBJ1-2|many|TRBV20-1|TRBD1
CSANPGTVNYGYTF
TGCAGTGCTAACCCCGGGACAGTTAACTATGGCTACACCTTC
>TRBJ2-7|few|TRBV7-2|NA
CASSLSATVSYEQYF
TGTGCCAGCAGCTTATCAGCTACGGTGTCCTACGAGCAGTACTTC
>TRBJ2-5|NA|TRBV7-2|TRBD2
CASSLGASGGGETQYF
TGTGCCAGCAGCTTAGGCGCTAGCGGGGGCGGGGAGACCCAGTACTTC
>TRBJ1-2|NA|TRBV7-2|NA
CASSPVTSTYGYTF
TGTGCCAGCAGCCCCGTGACATCGACCTATGGCTACACCTTC
>TRBJ2-2|many|TRBV2|NA
CAITGLETGELFF
TGTGCCATAACAGGGTTGGAAACTGGGGAGCTGTTTTTT
>TRBJ2-5|many|TRBV20-1|TRBD2
CSARAPGGRETQYF
TGCAGTGCTAGAGCCCCGGGAGGGCGAGAGACCCAGTACTTC
>TRBJ2-2|many|TRBV19|NA
CASSILGTQNTGELFF
TGTGCCAGTAGTATCCTGGGGACACAGAACACCGGGGAGCTGTTTTTT
>TRBJ2-6|NA|TRBV10-3|TRBD1
CAIRSGTGPSGANVLTF
TGTGCCATCAGGTCCGGGACAGGTCCCTCTGGGGCCAACGTCCTGACTTTC
>TRBJ1-3|many|TRBV6-1|NA
CASSEAWTNRPSGNTIYF
TGTGCCAGCAGTGAAGCGTGGACCAATCGACCATCCGGAAACACCATATATTTT
>TRBJ1-1|NA|TRBV6-1|TRBD1
CASSEAKGAPNTEAFF
TGTGCCAGCAGTGAAGCGAAGGGGGCCCCGAACACTGAAGCTTTCTTT
>TRBJ1-1|few|TRBV18|NA
CASSPLAGGQNTEAFF
TGTGCCAGCTCACCACTAGCCGGGGGTCAGAACACTGAAGCTTTCTTT
>TRBJ2-5|few|TRBV6-5|TRBD2
CASSFSLAGVQETQYF
TGTGCCAGCAGTTTCTCACTAGCGGGGGTCCAAGAGACCCAGTACTTC
>TRBJ2-7|NA|TRBV6-1|TRBD1
CASRGTGADEQYF
TGTGCCAGCCGCGGGACAGGGGCTGACGAGCAGTACTTC
>TRBJ1-5|many|TRBV3-1|NA
CASSRTGSGQPQHF
TGTGCCAGCAGCCGTACAGGGAGCGGTCAGCCCCAGCATTTT
>TRBJ1-5|NA|TRBV6-1|NA
CASSVQEEGNQPQHF
TGTGCCAGCAGTGTACAGGAGGAGGGCAATCAGCCCCAGCATTTT
>TRBJ1-2|NA|TRBV15|NA
CATSRDLIGQAGYTF
TGTGCCACCAGCAGAGATCTAATTGGGCAGGCTGGCTACACCTTC